This TCR beta chain was sequenced during a study of blood T cell repertoires in COVID-19. In the study overall: T cells, B-cell-depleted T cells, or PBMCs supplied cDNA or gDNA.

Data came from immunoSEQ multiplex PCR; TCRdb stores just in-frame clones and leaves some out. The table lists about 76,000 clones, around 88% of them singletons. Trimming took off 4 bases at V and 0 bases at J, with 7 bases between the two ends. From germline, CDR1 is MNHEY and CDR2 SVGAGI. This CDR3 spans 14 amino acids. Source material: peripheral blood. This chain connects TRBV6-5 to TRBJ2-1, with D possibly matching TRBD2 (5 bases). The TCR originated in a human donor in a cohort sampled during active COVID-19. The CDR3 sequence: CASSWESSYNEQFF. CDR3 coding DNA: TGTGCCAGCAGTTGGGAGAGCTCCTACAATGAGCAGTTCTTC.